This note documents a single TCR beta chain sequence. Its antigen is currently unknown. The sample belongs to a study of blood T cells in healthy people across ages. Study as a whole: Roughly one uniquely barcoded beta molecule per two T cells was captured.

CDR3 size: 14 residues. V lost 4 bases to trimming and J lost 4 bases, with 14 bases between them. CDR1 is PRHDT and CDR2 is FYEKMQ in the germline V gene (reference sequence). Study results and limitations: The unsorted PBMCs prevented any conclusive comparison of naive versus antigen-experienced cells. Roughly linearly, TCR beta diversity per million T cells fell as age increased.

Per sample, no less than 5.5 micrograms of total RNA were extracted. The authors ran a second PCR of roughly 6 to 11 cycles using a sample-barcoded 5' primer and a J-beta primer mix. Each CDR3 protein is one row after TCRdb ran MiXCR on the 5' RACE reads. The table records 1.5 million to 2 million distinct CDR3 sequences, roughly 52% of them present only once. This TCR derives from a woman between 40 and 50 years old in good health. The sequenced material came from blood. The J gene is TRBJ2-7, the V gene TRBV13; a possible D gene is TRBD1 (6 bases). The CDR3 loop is CASSSRDKLYEQYF. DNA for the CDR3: TGTGCCAGCAGCTCCCGGGACAAACTTTACGAGCAGTACTTC.